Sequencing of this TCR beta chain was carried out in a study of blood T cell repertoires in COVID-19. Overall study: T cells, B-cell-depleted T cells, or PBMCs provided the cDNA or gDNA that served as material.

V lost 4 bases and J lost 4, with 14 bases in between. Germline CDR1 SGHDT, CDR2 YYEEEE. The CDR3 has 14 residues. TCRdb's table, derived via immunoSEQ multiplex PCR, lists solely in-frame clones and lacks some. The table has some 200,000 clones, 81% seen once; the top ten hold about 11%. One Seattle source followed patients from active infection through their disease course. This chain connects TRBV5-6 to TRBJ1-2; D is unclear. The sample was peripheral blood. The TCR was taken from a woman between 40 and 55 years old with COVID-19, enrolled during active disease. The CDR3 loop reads CASSTLRDSYGYTF. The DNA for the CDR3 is TGTGCCAGCAGCACTCTTCGGGATTCCTATGGCTACACCTTC. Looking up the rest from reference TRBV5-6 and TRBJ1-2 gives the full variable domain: DAGVTQSPTHLIKTRGQQVTLRCSPKSGHDTVSWYQQALGQGPQFIFQYYEEEERQRGNFPDRFSGHQFPNYSSELNVNALLLGDSALYLCASSTLRDSYGYTFGSGTRLTVV.